Listed below are T cell receptor beta chains from one sample, sequenced in a study of OX40 agonist ivuxolimab in advanced cancers. Method: immunoSEQ multiplex PCR; TCRdb's copy keeps in-frame clones and lacks some. The table has about 23,000 clones, about 77% seen once. The source material was CD4+ or CD8+ T cells sorted from blood, sampled in a trial of the OX40 agonist ivuxolimab. The receptors come from an adult with an advanced solid tumor such as melanoma, head and neck, liver or kidney cancer. CDR3s include the opening cysteine and the closing phenylalanine or tryptophan. Fields, in order: clone size, D gene, J gene, V gene, CDR3 DNA, CDR3 protein. A D gene is named only where the DNA matches it firmly. Part of the rows lack a size; the others show once, few, many or a class for expanded clones.

abundance: once; d_gene: .; j_gene: TRBJ2-1; v_gene: TRBV30; CDR3nt: TGTGCCTGGAGTCAGAGCCGCCTGGGGGGGCAGTTCTTC; CDR3aa: CAWSQSRLGGQFF
abundance: .; d_gene: TRBD2; j_gene: TRBJ2-1; v_gene: TRBV5-1; CDR3nt: TGCGCCAGCAGCTTGGCGCTAGCGGGAGTCTACAATGAGCAGTTCTTC; CDR3aa: CASSLALAGVYNEQFF
abundance: .; d_gene: .; j_gene: TRBJ2-3; v_gene: TRBV19; CDR3nt: TGTGCCAGTAGTATCCTACCAGCAGCAGATACGCAGTATTTT; CDR3aa: CASSILPAADTQYF
abundance: .; d_gene: .; j_gene: TRBJ2-5; v_gene: TRBV14; CDR3nt: TGTGCCAGCAGCCAAGGGGGGACCCAGTACTTC; CDR3aa: CASSQGGTQYF
abundance: once; d_gene: .; j_gene: TRBJ2-3; v_gene: TRBV30; CDR3nt: TGTGCCTGGAGTGTATCCCGGGTTTCCAGTGTAGGTACGCAGTATTTT; CDR3aa: CAWSVSRVSSVGTQYF
abundance: .; d_gene: .; j_gene: TRBJ1-2; v_gene: TRBV23-1; CDR3nt: TGCGCCAGCAGTCAACGACGGACCTCTAACTATGGCTACACCTTC; CDR3aa: CASSQRRTSNYGYTF
abundance: .; d_gene: TRBD2; j_gene: TRBJ2-5; v_gene: TRBV9; CDR3nt: TGTGCCAGCAGCCTCCGGGGGGTGTACCAAGAGACCCAGTACTTC; CDR3aa: CASSLRGVYQETQYF
abundance: .; d_gene: .; j_gene: TRBJ1-1; v_gene: TRBV29-1; CDR3nt: TGCAGCGGTACTCGGGACGGGGACTCTGAAGCTTTCTTT; CDR3aa: CSGTRDGDSEAFF
abundance: .; d_gene: .; j_gene: TRBJ2-3; v_gene: TRBV11-2; CDR3nt: TGTGCCAGCAGCGCACAGGCTCGAGCGAGCACAGATACGCAGTATTTT; CDR3aa: CASSAQARASTDTQYF
abundance: .; d_gene: TRBD1; j_gene: TRBJ1-5; v_gene: TRBV28; CDR3nt: TGTGCCAGCATCCCCTCAGGGGGCTTGAGCAATCAGCCCCAGCATTTT; CDR3aa: CASIPSGGLSNQPQHF
abundance: .; d_gene: TRBD1; j_gene: TRBJ1-2; v_gene: TRBV6-5; CDR3nt: TGTGCCAGCAGTTACCTGCGGACAGGGGGGGTCTATGGCTACACCTTC; CDR3aa: CASSYLRTGGVYGYTF
abundance: .; d_gene: .; j_gene: TRBJ1-1; v_gene: TRBV29-1; CDR3nt: TGCAGCGTTGAGGTAGGGCTGAACACTGAAGCTTTCTTT; CDR3aa: CSVEVGLNTEAFF
abundance: medium-sized; d_gene: TRBD1; j_gene: TRBJ2-3; v_gene: TRBV7-2; CDR3nt: TGTGCCAGCAGGAAGGGACAGGGGGCTCGGGCGCAGTATTTT; CDR3aa: CASRKGQGARAQYF
abundance: .; d_gene: .; j_gene: TRBJ2-2; v_gene: TRBV29-1; CDR3nt: TGCAGCGTTGAGGAGCTCGGGGAGCTGTTTTTT; CDR3aa: CSVEELGELFF
abundance: .; d_gene: .; j_gene: TRBJ2-2; v_gene: TRBV19; CDR3nt: TGTGCCAGTATGGACAGAGGGCCCGGGGAGCTGTTTTTT; CDR3aa: CASMDRGPGELFF
abundance: .; d_gene: TRBD2; j_gene: TRBJ2-1; v_gene: TRBV4-1; CDR3nt: TGCGCCAGCAGCCAAGTTGTAACTAGCGGGAGTGATGAGCAGTTCTTC; CDR3aa: CASSQVVTSGSDEQFF
abundance: .; d_gene: TRBD2; j_gene: TRBJ2-1; v_gene: TRBV7-9; CDR3nt: TGTGCCAGCAGCTCCCGACTAGCGGGGGGAAACAATGAGCAGTTCTTC; CDR3aa: CASSSRLAGGNNEQFF
abundance: .; d_gene: .; j_gene: TRBJ1-1; v_gene: TRBV19; CDR3nt: TGTGCCAGTAGTATAGATTGGGCACGGACGAACACTGAAGCTTTCTTT; CDR3aa: CASSIDWARTNTEAFF
abundance: .; d_gene: TRBD2; j_gene: TRBJ2-7; v_gene: TRBV9; CDR3nt: TGTGCCAGCAGCCTGAGGGGACTAGCGGGAGTTGAGCAGTACTTC; CDR3aa: CASSLRGLAGVEQYF
abundance: .; d_gene: .; j_gene: TRBJ1-5; v_gene: TRBV28; CDR3nt: TGTGCCAGCAGCCCCGGGGGGGGCGATCAGCCCCAGCATTTT; CDR3aa: CASSPGGGDQPQHF
abundance: .; d_gene: .; j_gene: TRBJ2-3; v_gene: TRBV5-1; CDR3nt: TGCGCCAGCAGAAGGGACCTCACAGATACGCAGTATTTT; CDR3aa: CASRRDLTDTQYF
abundance: few; d_gene: .; j_gene: TRBJ2-4; v_gene: TRBV5-4; CDR3nt: TGTGCCAGCAGCTTTGGAGGAACGGCCAAAAACATTCAGTACTTC; CDR3aa: CASSFGGTAKNIQYF
abundance: .; d_gene: .; j_gene: TRBJ1-1; v_gene: TRBV7-3; CDR3nt: TGTGCCAGCAGCTTAGCGCAGGGCACTGAAGCTTTCTTT; CDR3aa: CASSLAQGTEAFF
abundance: .; d_gene: TRBD1; j_gene: TRBJ2-5; v_gene: TRBV7-6; CDR3nt: TGTGCCAGCAGCTTTGGGACAGGGGTCAACCAAGAGACCCAGTACTTC; CDR3aa: CASSFGTGVNQETQYF
abundance: .; d_gene: .; j_gene: TRBJ2-4; v_gene: TRBV14; CDR3nt: TGTGCCAGCAGCCAACGGGGGGCCAAAAACATTCAGTACTTC; CDR3aa: CASSQRGAKNIQYF
abundance: .; d_gene: .; j_gene: TRBJ1-5; v_gene: TRBV6-5; CDR3nt: TGTGCCAGCAGTCATCTAAACAATCAGCCCCAGCATTTT; CDR3aa: CASSHLNNQPQHF
abundance: .; d_gene: .; j_gene: TRBJ1-2; v_gene: TRBV28; CDR3nt: TGTGCCAGCAGCCCCGCGGGGGATGTGACCTATGGCTACACCTTC; CDR3aa: CASSPAGDVTYGYTF
abundance: .; d_gene: .; j_gene: TRBJ1-2; v_gene: TRBV4-3; CDR3nt: TGCGCCAGCAGCCGTACGCCAATCGGGACGGGGGCCCTTGGCTACACCTTC; CDR3aa: CASSRTPIGTGALGYTF
abundance: .; d_gene: TRBD1; j_gene: TRBJ2-7; v_gene: TRBV7-6; CDR3nt: TGTGCCAGCAGCTTAGCGACAGGGGAGTCCTACGAGCAGTACTTC; CDR3aa: CASSLATGESYEQYF
abundance: once; d_gene: TRBD1; j_gene: TRBJ1-6; v_gene: TRBV6-1; CDR3nt: TGTGCCAGCAGTGAAACAATGACAGGGGGTCGATCACCCCTCCACTTT; CDR3aa: CASSETMTGGRSPLHF
abundance: .; d_gene: .; j_gene: TRBJ1-1; v_gene: TRBV7-9; CDR3nt: TGTGCCAGCAGCTTAGTGCAGGGTCGAACTGAAGCTTTCTTT; CDR3aa: CASSLVQGRTEAFF
abundance: few; d_gene: .; j_gene: TRBJ1-6; v_gene: TRBV16; CDR3nt: TGTGCCAGCAGCTCTTTTCAGGGACGGGGTTCACCCCTCCACTTT; CDR3aa: CASSSFQGRGSPLHF
abundance: few; d_gene: .; j_gene: TRBJ2-1; v_gene: TRBV7-2; CDR3nt: TGTGCCAGCAGCTTAGAGCGGACTCGGGCTGTTGAGCAGTTCTTC; CDR3aa: CASSLERTRAVEQFF
abundance: .; d_gene: .; j_gene: TRBJ2-2; v_gene: TRBV18; CDR3nt: TGTGCCAGCTCACCACGGGGGACACGGGGCGGGGAGCTGTTTTTT; CDR3aa: CASSPRGTRGGELFF
abundance: .; d_gene: .; j_gene: TRBJ1-2; v_gene: TRBV6-6; CDR3nt: TGTGCCAGCAGTTCCACCACAGGGACCTATGGCTACACCTTC; CDR3aa: CASSSTTGTYGYTF
abundance: .; d_gene: .; j_gene: TRBJ1-2; v_gene: TRBV7-9; CDR3nt: TGTGCCAGCAGCTTCGGGAGAAACTATGGCTACACCTTC; CDR3aa: CASSFGRNYGYTF
abundance: .; d_gene: .; j_gene: TRBJ1-4; v_gene: TRBV7-9; CDR3nt: TGTGCCAGCAGCCTAGCGTTCGGGGGGGCGGAAAAACTGTTTTTT; CDR3aa: CASSLAFGGAEKLFF
abundance: .; d_gene: .; j_gene: TRBJ2-2; v_gene: TRBV18; CDR3nt: TGTGCCAGCTCACTTAGACATATCGCGAACACCGGGGAGCTGTTTTTT; CDR3aa: CASSLRHIANTGELFF
abundance: medium-sized; d_gene: TRBD1; j_gene: TRBJ1-2; v_gene: TRBV28; CDR3nt: TGTGCCAGCAGTCTCTCTAACAGGGGATACCGCTACACCTTC; CDR3aa: CASSLSNRGYRYTF
abundance: .; d_gene: .; j_gene: TRBJ2-6; v_gene: TRBV30; CDR3nt: TGTGCCTGGAGTGTAATGTCTGGGGCCAACGTCCTGACTTTC; CDR3aa: CAWSVMSGANVLTF
abundance: .; d_gene: .; j_gene: TRBJ1-6; v_gene: TRBV7-3; CDR3nt: TGTGCCAGCAGCTTTTCGGATAATTCACCCCTCCACTTT; CDR3aa: CASSFSDNSPLHF
abundance: .; d_gene: TRBD1; j_gene: TRBJ1-6; v_gene: TRBV2; CDR3nt: TGTGCCAGCAGTGGGACAGGGTCGTATAATTCACCCCTCCACTTT; CDR3aa: CASSGTGSYNSPLHF
abundance: .; d_gene: .; j_gene: TRBJ2-5; v_gene: TRBV11-3; CDR3nt: TGTGCCAGCAGCTTAGGTTCAGGGGTTGAGGAGACCCAGTACTTC; CDR3aa: CASSLGSGVEETQYF
abundance: once; d_gene: .; j_gene: TRBJ1-4; v_gene: TRBV5-1; CDR3nt: TGCGCCAGCGCCCGGTTGGCAACTAATGAAAAACTGTTTTTT; CDR3aa: CASARLATNEKLFF
abundance: .; d_gene: .; j_gene: TRBJ2-2; v_gene: TRBV11-1; CDR3nt: TGTGCCAGCAGCTTAAGTAGTGGCGGGGAGCTGTTTTTT; CDR3aa: CASSLSSGGELFF
abundance: .; d_gene: .; j_gene: TRBJ2-7; v_gene: TRBV9; CDR3nt: TGTGCCAGCAGCCTCGGAGGGACAGTCTCCTACGAGCAGTACTTC; CDR3aa: CASSLGGTVSYEQYF
abundance: .; d_gene: .; j_gene: TRBJ1-2; v_gene: TRBV6-6; CDR3nt: TGTGCCAGCACGATACCCGGACGGGACTATGGCTACACCTTC; CDR3aa: CASTIPGRDYGYTF
abundance: .; d_gene: TRBD1; j_gene: TRBJ1-1; v_gene: TRBV30; CDR3nt: TGTGCCTGGAGCTCAGACAGGGCGGCTTCAGCTTTCTTT; CDR3aa: CAWSSDRAASAFF
abundance: few; d_gene: .; j_gene: TRBJ1-5; v_gene: TRBV6-1; CDR3nt: TGTGCCAGCCGACAGGCGGATCAGCCCCAGCATTTT; CDR3aa: CASRQADQPQHF
abundance: .; d_gene: .; j_gene: TRBJ1-1; v_gene: TRBV30; CDR3nt: TGTGCCTGGAGGTTGGAGGGGAACACTGAAGCTTTCTTT; CDR3aa: CAWRLEGNTEAFF
abundance: .; d_gene: .; j_gene: TRBJ2-2; v_gene: TRBV11-3; CDR3nt: TGTGCCAGCAGCTTAGGGGGACTTCTCACCGGGGAGCTGTTTTTT; CDR3aa: CASSLGGLLTGELFF
abundance: .; d_gene: TRBD2; j_gene: TRBJ2-3; v_gene: TRBV6-1; CDR3nt: TGTGCCAGCAGTGTGCCAGCGGGAGGGACAGATACGCAGTATTTT; CDR3aa: CASSVPAGGTDTQYF
abundance: .; d_gene: .; j_gene: TRBJ2-7; v_gene: TRBV7-2; CDR3nt: TGTGCCAGCAGCTTAGGCGTAAACTACGAGCAGTACTTC; CDR3aa: CASSLGVNYEQYF
abundance: .; d_gene: TRBD1; j_gene: TRBJ1-2; v_gene: TRBV18; CDR3nt: TGTGCCAGCTCACTAGGGACAGCAGCTAACTATGGCTACACCTTC; CDR3aa: CASSLGTAANYGYTF
abundance: few; d_gene: .; j_gene: TRBJ2-3; v_gene: TRBV27; CDR3nt: TGTGCCAGCACCCGGGACGGCACAGATACGCAGTATTTT; CDR3aa: CASTRDGTDTQYF
abundance: .; d_gene: .; j_gene: TRBJ2-1; v_gene: TRBV7-2; CDR3nt: TGTGCCAGCAGCTTAGTAGGGGGGAATGAGCAGTTCTTC; CDR3aa: CASSLVGGNEQFF
abundance: .; d_gene: TRBD2; j_gene: TRBJ2-1; v_gene: TRBV19; CDR3nt: TGTGCCAGTAGCTGGGGGGGGTACAATGAGCAGTTCTTC; CDR3aa: CASSWGGYNEQFF
abundance: .; d_gene: .; j_gene: TRBJ1-2; v_gene: TRBV20-1; CDR3nt: TGCAGTGCTGGGCGGGACTATGGCTACACCTTC; CDR3aa: CSAGRDYGYTF
abundance: .; d_gene: TRBD1; j_gene: TRBJ1-4; v_gene: TRBV6-1; CDR3nt: TGTGCCAGCTTACCGGGACAGCTTAATGAAAAACTGTTTTTT; CDR3aa: CASLPGQLNEKLFF